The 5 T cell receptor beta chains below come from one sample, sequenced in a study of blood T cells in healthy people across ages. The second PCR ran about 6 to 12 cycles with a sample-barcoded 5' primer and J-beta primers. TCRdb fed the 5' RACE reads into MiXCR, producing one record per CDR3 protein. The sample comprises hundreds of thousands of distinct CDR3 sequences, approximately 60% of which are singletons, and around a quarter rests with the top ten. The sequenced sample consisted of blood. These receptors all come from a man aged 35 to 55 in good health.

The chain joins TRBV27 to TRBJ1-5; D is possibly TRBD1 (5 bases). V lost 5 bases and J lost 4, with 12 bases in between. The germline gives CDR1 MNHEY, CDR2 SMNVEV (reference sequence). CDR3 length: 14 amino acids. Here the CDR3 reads CASSIMGVNQPQHF. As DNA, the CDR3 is TGTGCCAGCAGTATCATGGGGGTAAATCAGCCCCAGCATTTT.

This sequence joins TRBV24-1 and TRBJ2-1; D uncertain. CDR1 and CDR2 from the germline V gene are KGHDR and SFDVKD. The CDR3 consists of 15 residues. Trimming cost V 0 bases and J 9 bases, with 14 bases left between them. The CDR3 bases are TGTGCCACCAGTGATTTGACGAACGAACTCCCTGAGCAGTTCTTC. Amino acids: CATSDLTNELPEQFF.

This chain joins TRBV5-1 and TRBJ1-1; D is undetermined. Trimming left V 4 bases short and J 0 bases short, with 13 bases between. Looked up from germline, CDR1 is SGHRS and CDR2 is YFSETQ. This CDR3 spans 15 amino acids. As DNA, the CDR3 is TGCGCCAGCAGCCCAAGCACAGTCATGAACACTGAAGCTTTCTTT. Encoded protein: CASSPSTVMNTEAFF.

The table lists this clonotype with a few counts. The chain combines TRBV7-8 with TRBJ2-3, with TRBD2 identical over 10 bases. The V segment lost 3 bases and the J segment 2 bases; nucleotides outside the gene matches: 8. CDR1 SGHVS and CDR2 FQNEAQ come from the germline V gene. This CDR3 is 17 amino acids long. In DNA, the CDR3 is TGTGCCAGCAGCTTCGAGGGGACTAGCGCTTCCACAGATACGCAGTATTTT. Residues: CASSFEGTSASTDTQYF.

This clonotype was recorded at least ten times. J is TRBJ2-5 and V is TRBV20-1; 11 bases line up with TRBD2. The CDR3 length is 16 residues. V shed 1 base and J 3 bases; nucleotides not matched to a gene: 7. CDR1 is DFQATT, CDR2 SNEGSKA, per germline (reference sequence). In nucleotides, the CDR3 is TGCAGTGCTAGAGTTGGGCTAGCGGGAGGAAAAGAGACCCAGTACTTC. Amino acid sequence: CSARVGLAGGKETQYF.